This passage covers 28 T cell receptor beta chains from one sample sequenced in a study of blood T cell repertoires in COVID-19. Generated by immunoSEQ multiplex PCR, the TCRdb table keeps only in-frame clones and is missing some. Among 86,000 or so clones, roughly 86% were seen once, and the ten largest hold less than 5%. The material sequenced was peripheral blood. Receptors were obtained from a man aged 45-65 years with active or convalescent COVID-19.

This rearrangement joins TRBV3-1 (or the pseudogene TRBV3-2) to TRBJ1-3, with 7 bases identical to TRBD1. CDR3 length: 16 amino acids. Unmatched junction bases numbered 5, after V lost 3 bases and J lost 0 bases. Germline assignment: CDR1 LGHDT and CDR2 YNNKEL (reference sequence). The CDR3 nucleotides read TGTGCCAGCAGCCACGACAGGGACCTCTCTGGAAACACCATATATTTT. Amino acids: CASSHDRDLSGNTIYF.

This clone was counted between two and nine times. The sample contains more than one DNA sequence encoding this CDR3. V gene TRBV14 combines with J gene TRBJ1-6; a weak D match, TRBD1 (5 bases). Deletions cut 0 bases from V and 9 bases from J, with 9 bases between. This CDR3 has 14 residues. Germline V CDR1 and CDR2: SGHDN, FVKESK. In DNA form, the CDR3 reads TGTGCCAGCAGCCAAGAGGCGGGGGGTTCACCCCTCCACTTT. Protein sequence: CASSQEAGGSPLHF.

The chain uses TRBV6-5 and TRBJ1-1; maybe TRBD1 (5 bases). Between the trimmed V and J ends, which lost 2 bases and 1 base, there was a span of 8 bases. Germline CDR1 MNHEY, CDR2 SVGAGI. The CDR3 has 14 residues. The CDR3 loop is CASSYRGRNTEAFF. The CDR3, as DNA: TGTGCCAGCAGTTACAGGGGAAGGAACACTGAAGCTTTCTTT.

The rearrangement links TRBV7-2 to TRBJ2-5; 9 bases align to TRBD1. The V gene end was trimmed by 2 bases and the J gene end by 0 bases; junction bases not matched to a gene: 4. Germline V gene data show CDR1 as SGHTA and CDR2 as FQGNSA. There are 16 residues in the CDR3. CDR3 residues: CASSLSGQGYQETQYF. DNA of the CDR3: TGTGCCAGCAGCTTATCGGGACAGGGCTACCAAGAGACCCAGTACTTC.

The chain employs TRBV5-1 and TRBJ1-4; D might be TRBD1 (6 bases). Trimming left V 4 bases short and J 3 bases short, with 10 bases between. Germline V lookup: CDR1 SGHRS, CDR2 YFSETQ. The CDR3 sequence is 14 residues long. The CDR3 coding sequence is TGCGCCAGCAGCGTTGGACAGCCTAATGAAAAACTGTTTTTT. The encoded protein is CASSVGQPNEKLFF. Complete variable domain (other parts from reference TRBV5-1 and TRBJ1-4): KAGVTQTPRYLIKTRGQQVTLSCSPISGHRSVSWYQQTPGQGLQFLFEYFSETQRNKGNFPGRFSGRQFSNSRSEMNVSTLELGDSALYLCASSVGQPNEKLFFGSGTQLSVL.

The chain couples TRBV7-2 to TRBJ2-7; D not certain. This CDR3 region has 14 residues. V lost 1 base and J 0 bases, leaving 7 bases between the germline ends. The germline V gene has CDR1 SGHTA and CDR2 FQGNSA. The CDR3 coding sequence is TGTGCCAGCAGCTTAGGAGTGAGCTCCTACGAGCAGTACTTC. It codes for CASSLGVSSYEQYF.

The CDR3 spells CASGLAKDSSNTGELFF. For the CDR3, the DNA is TGTGCTAGTGGTTTGGCAAAAGACAGCTCGAACACCGGGGAGCTGTTTTTT. The chain joins TRBV12-5 to TRBJ2-2, with D possibly being TRBD1 (5 bases). Germline assignment: CDR1 LGHNT and CDR2 FRNRAP. V lost 1 base to trimming and J lost 0 bases, with 12 bases between them. CDR3 length: 17 amino acids.

The chain has TRBV19 and TRBJ2-1; 7 bases agree with TRBD1. Germline V gene lookup returns CDR1 LNHDA and CDR2 SQIVND (reference sequence). This CDR3 spans 14 amino acids. Trimming removed 5 bases from V and 7 bases from J; junction bases left unmatched: 8. CDR3 bases: TGTGCCAGTAGTGTGGGACAGATAGTAAATGAGCAGTTCTTC. Its protein product is CASSVGQIVNEQFF.

The V gene is TRBV10-2, the J gene TRBJ2-2; 8 nucleotides agree with TRBD2. The germline gives CDR1 WSHSY, CDR2 SAAADI. The CDR3 is 15 residues long. J lost 1 base, V lost 2 bases, and 0 bases had no gene match. The CDR3 here is CASSESGGNTGELFF. The CDR3, as DNA: TGCGCCAGCAGTGAGAGCGGGGGGAACACCGGGGAGCTGTTTTTT.

The chain carries TRBV18 and TRBJ2-5, with TRBD2 identical over 8 bases. Germline loops: CDR1 KGHSH, CDR2 LQKENI. CDR3 length: 15 amino acids. Trimming took 4 bases from V and 3 from J; bases not matched to a gene: 7. CDR3 DNA: TGTGCCAGCTCACAACTGGGTAGCGGGGAAGAGACCCAGTACTTC. It is translated as CASSQLGSGEETQYF.

The V call is TRBV10-2, the J call TRBJ2-7; 12 nucleotides agree with TRBD2. The V segment lost 6 bases and the J segment 5 bases; nucleotides outside the gene matches: 5. In germline, CDR1 is WSHSY, CDR2 SAAADI. The CDR3 contains 14 residues. The CDR3 reads CASSRTSGVNEQYF. In DNA form, the CDR3 reads TGCGCCAGCAGCCGGACTAGCGGGGTCAACGAGCAGTACTTC.

This rearrangement joins TRBV2 to TRBJ2-3; TRBD1 matches at 9 bases. Per the germline V gene, CDR1 is SNHLY and CDR2 is FYNNEI. The V segment lost 5 bases and the J segment 4 bases; nucleotides outside the gene matches: 1. The CDR3 totals 13 residues. In DNA form, the CDR3 reads TGTGCCAGCAGTTGGACAGGGGCAGATACGCAGTATTTT. It codes for CASSWTGADTQYF.

The chain recombines TRBV2 with TRBJ2-3; D gene ambiguous. CDR1 and CDR2 from the germline V gene are SNHLY and FYNNEI. The CDR3 sequence is 14 residues long. Trimming removed 5 bases from V and 0 bases from J, with 9 bases in between. CDR3 bases: TGTGCCAGCAGTCTCCTTTCTAGCACAGATACGCAGTATTTT. This sequence encodes CASSLLSSTDTQYF.

The chain recombines TRBV12-5 with TRBJ2-1; 9 nucleotides align to TRBD2. Germline CDR1 LGHNT, CDR2 FRNRAP. V trimming: 5 bases; J trimming: 8 bases; junction bases outside the gene matches: 7. This CDR3 comprises 14 residues. The CDR3 reads CASGRGLASHEQFF. As DNA, the CDR3 is TGTGCTAGTGGTCGAGGACTAGCGAGCCATGAGCAGTTCTTC.

This clone showed up just a few times. The chain carries TRBV11-1 and TRBJ1-1; no reliable D call. CDR3 size: 13 residues. V was trimmed by 1 base and J by 8 bases, leaving 11 bases between them. Germline values: CDR1 SGHAT, CDR2 FQDESV (reference sequence). The CDR3 here is CASSLVRGAEAFF. The CDR3 bases are TGTGCCAGCAGCTTAGTACGGGGAGCGGAAGCTTTCTTT.

J is TRBJ2-7 and V is TRBV7-2, with 8 bases that match TRBD1. Germline V gives CDR1 SGHTA, CDR2 FQGNSA. This CDR3 spans 13 amino acids. The V gene end was trimmed by 5 bases and the J gene end by 6 bases; junction bases not matched to a gene: 6. Written as DNA, the CDR3 is TGTGCCAGCAGCCCCGGCAGGGGGCTCGAGCAGTACTTC. It yields the protein CASSPGRGLEQYF.

The gene calls are TRBV3-1 (or the pseudogene TRBV3-2) and TRBJ2-2, with D unresolved. Germline V gene data show CDR1 as LGHDT and CDR2 as YNNKEL (reference sequence). Trimming stripped 1 base from V and 3 bases from J, with 6 bases between. The CDR3 runs to 14 residues. CDR3 sequence reads: CASSQVRDTGELFF. CDR3 in DNA: TGTGCCAGCAGCCAAGTGCGCGACACCGGGGAGCTGTTTTTT.

The rearrangement links TRBV5-8 to TRBJ2-5, with 13 positions matching TRBD2. V lost 0 bases to trimming and J lost 3 bases; unmatched junction nucleotides: 5. Germline CDR1 SGHTS, CDR2 YDEGEE. The length of the CDR3 is 17 residues. DNA for the CDR3: TGTGCCAGCAGCTTGGGGACTAGCGGGGGACTTAAAGAGACCCAGTACTTC. The encoded protein is CASSLGTSGGLKETQYF. Together with reference TRBV5-8 and TRBJ2-5, the CDR3 gives the full variable domain: EAGVTQSPTHLIKTRGQQATLRCSPISGHTSVYWYQQALGLGLQFLLWYDEGEERNRGNFPPRFSGRQFPNYSSELNVNALELEDSALYLCASSLGTSGGLKETQYFGPGTRLLVL.

The J gene is TRBJ2-5, the V gene TRBV6-4; D possibly corresponds to TRBD2 (5 bases). Germline loops: CDR1 MRHNA, CDR2 SNTAGT. V was pared by 2 bases and J by 0 bases, with 7 bases between. There are 14 residues in the CDR3. The CDR3 protein is CASSDKLDQETQYF. CDR3 coding DNA: TGTGCCAGCAGTGACAAACTAGACCAAGAGACCCAGTACTTC.

The V and J genes are TRBV20-1 and TRBJ2-6, with 8 positions matching TRBD1. CDR1 is DFQATT and CDR2 is SNEGSKA in the germline V gene (reference sequence). Losses at the gene ends were 3 bases for V and 4 bases for J; bases not matched to a gene: 5. The CDR3 has 15 residues. The CDR3 region has the DNA TGCAGTGCTAGTCAGGGGGCGCAGGGGGCCAACGTCCTGACTTTC. As protein: CSASQGAQGANVLTF.

The chain carries TRBV6-5 and TRBJ2-2; TRBD1 agrees at 7 bases. The CDR3 spans 15 residues. Trimming cost V 4 bases and J 1 base; bases outside gene matches: 3. CDR1 and CDR2 (germline): MNHEY, SVGAGI. CDR3 DNA sequence: TGTGCCAGCAGTTTTGACAGGGAGAACACCGGGGAGCTGTTTTTT. It codes for CASSFDRENTGELFF.

The chain has TRBV6-6 and TRBJ1-2, with TRBD1 matching 7 bases. Germline loops: CDR1 MNHNY, CDR2 SVGAGI (reference sequence). J was trimmed by 5 bases and V by 6 bases; bases with no gene match: 6. This CDR3 region has 13 residues. DNA for the CDR3: TGTGCCAGCAGCCCAGGGGGTGGATATGGCTACACCTTC. This encodes CASSPGGGYGYTF.

V is TRBV7-8 and J is TRBJ2-7; tentatively, D is TRBD2 (6 bases). The length of the CDR3 is 17 residues. V was shortened by 5 bases and J by 3 bases, with 23 bases between the two germline ends. Germline V gene lookup returns CDR1 SGHVS and CDR2 FQNEAQ. The CDR3 DNA is TGTGCCAGCAGCCTGACTAGGGGCGGGGTGGAGGACTACGAGCAGTACGTC. This sequence encodes CASSLTRGGVEDYEQYV.

The J gene is TRBJ1-2, the V gene TRBV28; TRBD1 matches at 7 bases. The V gene's germline CDR1 is MDHEN and CDR2 SYDVKM. CDR3 size: 12 residues. With V trimmed by 6 bases and J by 8 bases, 6 bases remained unmatched. The CDR3 DNA reads as TGTGCCAGCAGACCTACAGGGGTCGGCTACACCTTC. Encoded protein: CASRPTGVGYTF.

CDR3 residues: CASSYSKGVAGELFF. CDR3 nucleotides: TGTGCCAGCAGTTACTCGAAAGGGGTGGCCGGGGAGCTGTTTTTT. The chain recombines TRBV6-5 with TRBJ2-2, with D maybe TRBD1 (5 bases). The germline gives CDR1 MNHEY, CDR2 SVGAGI. CDR3 length equals 15 residues. The V gene lost 0 bases and the J gene lost 6 bases, with 11 bases spanning the gap.

In nucleotides, the CDR3 is TGTGCCAGCAGCTTAGTGCGGGAGGGAGCCTACACCTTC. Protein sequence: CASSLVREGAYTF. The rearrangement uses TRBV7-2 and TRBJ1-2; no firm D call. V lost 1 base to trimming and J lost 10 bases, with 13 bases between them. CDR1 and CDR2 (germline): SGHTA, FQGNSA. This CDR3 is built from 13 residues.

This chain joins TRBV28 and TRBJ1-4; D perhaps matches TRBD1 (5 bases). CDR3 length: 16 residues. The germline V gene has CDR1 MDHEN and CDR2 SYDVKM. V was pared by 9 bases and J by 6 bases, with 23 bases between. CDR3 nucleotide sequence: TGTGCCAGTAAAAACCCAACCGGGACGGGGGATGAAAAACTGTTTTTT. It yields the protein CASKNPTGTGDEKLFF.

The chain uses TRBV11-3 and TRBJ2-2, with 7 positions matching TRBD2. Germline values: CDR1 SGHNT, CDR2 YENEEA. V trimming: 5 bases; J trimming: 0 bases; junction bases outside the gene matches: 0. This CDR3 spans 14 amino acids. CDR3 sequence reads: CASSRGANTGELFF. The CDR3 DNA sequence: TGTGCCAGCAGCCGGGGGGCGAACACCGGGGAGCTGTTTTTT.